This passage covers 21 T cell receptor beta chains from one sample sequenced in a study of a mutant IDH1 vaccine in newly diagnosed glioma. Repertoires were generated with immunoSEQ multiplex PCR, while TCRdb's copy carries only in-frame clones and drops some. The sample consists of approximately 31,000 clones, about four fifths of them appearing once. This sample's time point: week 47, end of study. With topical imiquimod, each dose of the vaccine consisted of 300 ug of mutant IDH1 20-mer peptide. Their specific antigens are unknown. Sequences were derived from PBMCs, sampled from a glioma patient whose treatment included an IDH1 peptide vaccine. The source is a man younger than 40 with glioma.

This rearrangement joins TRBV6-1 to TRBJ1-1, with TRBD1 as a possible D gene (6 bases). V lost 1 base and J lost 3, with 12 bases in between. The germline V gene encodes CDR1 MNHNS and CDR2 SASEGT. The CDR3 covers 15 residues. The CDR3 here is CASSEDLGADTEAFF. Here the CDR3 DNA reads TGTGCCAGCAGTGAAGATCTGGGGGCGGACACTGAAGCTTTCTTT.

The chain uses TRBV21-1 and TRBJ2-7. TRBV21-1 is a documented pseudogene. The CDR3 length is 13 residues. For the CDR3, the DNA is TGTGCCACCAGCGGGGGAAATCGGTACGAGCAGTACTTC. Translating it yields CATSGGNRYEQYF.

This clone was seen a few times. The chain recombines TRBV14 with TRBJ1-1; D is unresolved. V shed 2 bases and J shed 11 bases, with 18 bases lying between them. The CDR3 sequence is 14 residues long. Germline lookup yields CDR1 SGHDN and CDR2 FVKESK. This CDR3 is CASSQTPGSILAFF. In nucleotides, the CDR3 is TGTGCCAGCAGCCAAACCCCGGGCAGCATTTTGGCTTTCTTT. The variable domain in full, with the rest retrieved from reference TRBV14 and TRBJ1-1, is EAGVTQFPSHSVIEKGQTVTLRCDPISGHDNLYWYRRVMGKEIKFLLHFVKESKQDESGMPNNRFLAERTGGTYSTLKVQPAELEDSGVYFCASSQTPGSILAFFGQGTRLTVV.

The chain recombines TRBV7-8 with TRBJ1-1; TRBD1 aligns across 8 bases. There are 14 residues in the CDR3. Germline V lookup: CDR1 SGHVS, CDR2 FQNEAQ. The trim removed 5 bases at V and 3 bases at J, leaving 5 bases unmatched. CDR3 nucleotides: TGTGCCAGCAGCCTACAGGGGGGAGACACTGAAGCTTTCTTT. It encodes CASSLQGGDTEAFF.

The genes are TRBV7-8 and TRBJ1-1, with D hard to call. The CDR3 sequence is 13 residues long. The V gene lost 1 base and the J gene lost 8 bases, with 11 bases spanning the gap. Germline lookup yields CDR1 SGHVS and CDR2 FQNEAQ. CDR3 DNA sequence: TGTGCCAGCAGCTTAGATGGGAACCGGGAAGCTTTCTTT. Its protein is CASSLDGNREAFF.

This chain connects TRBV15 to TRBJ1-1; D is ambiguous. CDR1 and CDR2 from the germline V gene are LNHNV and YYDKDF (reference sequence). The CDR3 spans 11 residues. V lost 3 bases and J 3 bases, leaving 2 bases between the germline ends. CDR3 amino acids: CATSRDTEAFF. The CDR3 DNA is TGTGCCACCAGCAGGGACACTGAAGCTTTCTTT.

This clone was observed a handful of times. This chain joins TRBV28 and TRBJ1-6; TRBD1 aligns across 8 bases. The CDR3 is 17 residues long. The V segment lost 4 bases and the J segment 10 bases; nucleotides outside the gene matches: 15. The germline V gene has CDR1 MDHEN and CDR2 SYDVKM. The CDR3 coding sequence is TGTGCCAGCAGTTATCCGGGACAGGCGTCCGAGGGGTCACCCCTCCACTTT. It codes for CASSYPGQASEGSPLHF.

The genes are TRBV4-3 and TRBJ2-1; either TRBD1 or TRBD2 may fit D (5 bases each). From germline, CDR1 is LGHNA and CDR2 YSLEER. The CDR3 loop spans 12 amino acids. Between the trimmed V and J ends, which lost 6 bases and 6 bases, there was a span of 9 bases. DNA of the CDR3: TGCGCCAGCAGGTGGGGGTCCAATGAGCAGTTCTTC. It specifies CASRWGSNEQFF.

This chain joins TRBV18 and TRBJ1-2, with D tentatively TRBD1 (6 bases). From germline, CDR1 is KGHSH and CDR2 LQKENI. The CDR3 consists of 15 residues. The V gene lost 2 bases and the J gene lost 2 bases, with 12 bases spanning the gap. The CDR3 spells CASSPTDDRNYGYTF. The CDR3 DNA reads TGTGCCAGCTCACCAACGGACGACAGGAACTATGGCTACACCTTC.

The chain employs TRBV11-2 and TRBJ2-2, with D unresolved. The CDR3 runs to 18 residues. Germline loops: CDR1 SGHAT, CDR2 FQNNGV. V shed 2 bases and J shed 0 bases, with 16 bases lying between them. The CDR3 DNA is TGTGCCAGCAGCTTATCGAGGATAACCCTCACGAACACCGGGGAGCTGTTTTTT. It encodes CASSLSRITLTNTGELFF.

This clone was detected only a few times. This chain joins TRBV6-5 and TRBJ1-1; TRBD1 is a possible D gene (5 bases). Germline-derived CDR1 and CDR2 are MNHEY and SVGAGI. The CDR3 runs 14 residues. Trimming pared 3 bases from V and 2 bases from J, leaving 10 bases between. CDR3 nucleotides: TGTGCCAGCAGTTATCCGGGACCTAACACTGAAGCTTTCTTT. Translating gives CASSYPGPNTEAFF.

The gene calls are TRBV6-1 and TRBJ1-1; D remains unclear. There are 14 residues in the CDR3. Deletions cut 8 bases from V and 4 bases from J, with 17 bases between. CDR1 is MNHNS and CDR2 is SASEGT in the germline V gene. CDR3 region: CASAPFGEGTEAFF. The CDR3 DNA follows: TGTGCCAGCGCACCTTTTGGGGAAGGCACTGAAGCTTTCTTT.

The genes are TRBV15 and TRBJ2-1; the match to TRBD2 covers 10 bases. J lost 5 bases, V lost 1 base, and 5 bases had no gene match. CDR3 length: 16 residues. Germline V gene lookup returns CDR1 LNHNV and CDR2 YYDKDF (reference sequence). This CDR3 reads CATSRGVAGGDNEQFF. The CDR3 DNA reads TGTGCCACCAGCAGAGGAGTAGCGGGAGGAGACAATGAGCAGTTCTTC.

V is TRBV5-6 and J is TRBJ2-5; 9 bases fit TRBD2. V gave up 2 bases and J gave up 1 base; unmatched junction bases: 9. Germline CDR1 reads SGHDT; CDR2 reads YYEEEE. The CDR3 covers 17 residues. CDR3 in amino acids: CASSLMGEAGGQETQYF. As DNA, the CDR3 is TGTGCCAGCAGCTTAATGGGGGAAGCGGGGGGCCAAGAGACCCAGTACTTC.

V gene TRBV6-5 combines with J gene TRBJ2-7; D is unclear. V shed 2 bases and J shed 4 bases, with 9 bases lying between them. CDR3 length: 13 residues. In germline, CDR1 is MNHEY, CDR2 SVGAGI. The CDR3 DNA is TGTGCCAGCAGTTACCCTGACGGGTACGAGCAGTACTTC. It specifies CASSYPDGYEQYF.

The gene calls are TRBV7-2 and TRBJ1-2; unclear D gene. V was pared by 2 bases and J by 3 bases, with 7 bases between. This CDR3 region has 13 residues. The germline CDR1 and CDR2 sequences are SGHTA and FQGNSA. The CDR3 DNA follows: TGTGCCAGCAGCTTACAGATATACTATGGCTACACCTTC. It specifies CASSLQIYYGYTF.

The chain recombines TRBV6-5 with TRBJ2-2; D unresolved. Between the trimmed V and J ends, which lost 0 bases and 4 bases, there was a span of 3 bases. There are 13 residues in the CDR3. Germline V gives CDR1 MNHEY, CDR2 SVGAGI. The chain's CDR3 is CASSYSATGELFF. The CDR3 bases are TGTGCCAGCAGTTACTCAGCCACCGGGGAGCTGTTTTTT.

In this sample, this clone turned up once. The chain has TRBV6-5 and TRBJ1-2, with a tentative D call TRBD1 (6 bases). Trimming took 4 bases from V and 4 from J, leaving 13 bases between them. The germline V gene has CDR1 MNHEY and CDR2 SVGAGI. The CDR3 loop spans 14 amino acids. CDR3 sequence reads: CASSSGRGVYGYTF. In DNA form, the CDR3 reads TGTGCCAGCAGTTCGGGCAGGGGTGTCTATGGCTACACCTTC.

This sequence joins TRBV2 and TRBJ1-1, with 9 bases aligning to TRBD1. The CDR3 sequence is 14 residues long. Germline V gene sequence: CDR1 SNHLY, CDR2 FYNNEI. Trimming removed 6 bases from V and 4 bases from J; junction bases left unmatched: 6. The CDR3 protein is CASRGQGSATEAFF. In nucleotides, the CDR3 is TGTGCCAGCAGGGGACAGGGATCGGCCACTGAAGCTTTCTTT.

J is TRBJ2-7 and V is TRBV11-2, with 14 positions matching TRBD2. Germline V gene sequence: CDR1 SGHAT, CDR2 FQNNGV. This CDR3 is 16 amino acids long. Trimming cost V 3 bases and J 2 bases; bases outside gene matches: 3. CDR3 residues: CASSFVTSGGAYEQYF. CDR3 coding DNA: TGTGCCAGCAGCTTCGTGACTAGCGGGGGGGCCTACGAGCAGTACTTC.

The J gene is TRBJ2-7, the V gene TRBV2; TRBD2 agrees at 7 bases. CDR1 and CDR2 (germline): SNHLY, FYNNEI. The CDR3 runs 13 residues. The J segment lost 4 bases and the V segment lost 4 bases, leaving 4 bases of the junction unmatched. In DNA, the CDR3 is TGTGCCAGCAGTGGGGGAGGGGAATACGAGCAGTACTTC. As protein: CASSGGGEYEQYF.